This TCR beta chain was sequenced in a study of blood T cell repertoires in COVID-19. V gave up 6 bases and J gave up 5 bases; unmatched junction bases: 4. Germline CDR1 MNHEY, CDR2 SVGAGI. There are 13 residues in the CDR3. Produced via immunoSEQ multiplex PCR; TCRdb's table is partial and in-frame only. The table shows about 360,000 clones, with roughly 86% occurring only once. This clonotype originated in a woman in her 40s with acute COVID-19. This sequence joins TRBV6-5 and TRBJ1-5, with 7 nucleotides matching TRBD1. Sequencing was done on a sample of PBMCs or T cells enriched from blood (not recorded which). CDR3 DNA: TGTGCCAGCAGGGCCGACAGGGATCAGCCCCAGCATTTT. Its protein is CASRADRDQPQHF.